The rows below give T cell receptor beta chains drawn from one sample of a study of T cell repertoires in cytomegalovirus infection. TCRdb re-derived calls from the reads in MiXCR, one entry per CDR3 protein. The sample has 510,000 or so distinct CDR3 sequences; roughly 29% are singletons. The sample was PBMCs. The receptors were sampled from a human donor in good health (CMV status not recorded). Some clones in this sample may be carry-over from other donors' samples. CDR3s include the opening cysteine and the closing phenylalanine or tryptophan. The D gene is left open where the match is weak. Only part of the rows carry a size: once, few, many, or a class if the clone is expanded.

>TRBJ1-2|NA|NA|TRBV28
TGTGCCAGCAGTTTAACTCTCTATGGCTACACCTTC
CASSLTLYGYTF
>TRBJ1-1|NA|NA|TRBV19
TGTGCCAGTAGCATAGGGGGGACACTCAACACTGAAGCTTTCTTT
CASSIGGTLNTEAFF
>TRBJ1-2|TRBD1|NA|TRBV7-9
TGTGCCAGCAGCTTAGGACAGGGGTCCCTACTGACGGGCTACACCTTC
CASSLGQGSLLTGYTF
>TRBJ2-2|NA|NA|TRBV29-1
TGCAGCGTGCGAGGAGGGCACACCGGGGAGCTGTTTTTT
CSVRGGHTGELFF
>TRBJ1-3|NA|many|TRBV7-2
TGTGCCAGCAGCTTAGTCAGGTCACGGGAAAACACCATATATTTT
CASSLVRSRENTIYF
>TRBJ2-2|NA|NA|TRBV28
TGTGCCAGCAGACCCCGCCCAAATTTAGCCAGGAACACCGGGGAGCTGTTTTTT
CASRPRPNLARNTGELFF
>TRBJ2-3|NA|many|TRBV7-8
TGTGCCAGCAGCTTAGATCCCCCAGGTCGCCTAAAAGGGGATACGCAGTATTTT
CASSLDPPGRLKGDTQYF
>TRBJ1-1|NA|NA|TRBV11-1
TGTGCCAGCAGCATCAGGAGAAACACTGAAGCTTTCTTT
CASSIRRNTEAFF
>TRBJ2-7|TRBD1|NA|TRBV10-2
TGCGCCAGCAGGGCGACAGGGGGCATCTCCTACGAGCAGTACTTC
CASRATGGISYEQYF
>TRBJ2-4|NA|few|TRBV7-2
TGTGCCAGCAGCGCCGAGTCCTCTAACATTCAGTACTTC
CASSAESSNIQYF
>TRBJ2-3|TRBD2|NA|TRBV28
TGTGCCAGCAGCGGGGGGTGGACTAGCGGCACCTATAGCACAGATACGCAGTATTTT
CASSGGWTSGTYSTDTQYF
>TRBJ2-2|NA|NA|TRBV10-2
TGCGCCAGCAGCGCGGGACAGCCAAGGGATGACGGGGAGCTGTTTTTT
CASSAGQPRDDGELFF
>TRBJ2-1|NA|few|TRBV4-3
TGCGCCAGCAGCCCAGGGGACCGGACCGTGGATGAGCAGTTCTTC
CASSPGDRTVDEQFF
>TRBJ2-1|TRBD2|NA|TRBV6-2/TRBV6-3
TGTGCCAGCAGGGTGGGAGCGGGAGGTGCTTACAATGAGCAGTTCTTC
CASRVGAGGAYNEQFF
>TRBJ2-1|TRBD2|few|TRBV7-6
TGTGCCAGCAGCTTAACCTGGACTAGCGGGAGTTATGAGCAGTTCTTC
CASSLTWTSGSYEQFF
>TRBJ2-3|TRBD2|NA|TRBV6-6
TGTGCCAGCAGTTACTCGATAGCGGGAGTTTCTACAGATACGCAGTATTTT
CASSYSIAGVSTDTQYF
>TRBJ2-4|NA|many|TRBV12-3/TRBV12-4
TGTGCCAGCAGTGCCGACCCCGTAGCCAAAAACATTCAGTACTTC
CASSADPVAKNIQYF
>TRBJ1-2|NA|NA|TRBV2
TGTGCCAGCAGTGACTTTGATGGCTACACCTTC
CASSDFDGYTF
>TRBJ2-1|TRBD2|few|TRBV7-3
TGTGCCAGCAGCCCAGTAGCGGGAGTGCGTGGCAATGAGCAGTTCTTC
CASSPVAGVRGNEQFF
>TRBJ2-5|NA|NA|TRBV4-2
TGTGCCAGCAGCCAAGAAGCGACAGGCCGGTGGGAGACCCAGTACTTC
CASSQEATGRWETQYF
>TRBJ2-1|NA|few|TRBV7-3
TGTGCCAGCAGCTTTAATAGCGCCTCCTACAATGAGCAGTTCTTC
CASSFNSASYNEQFF
>TRBJ2-5|NA|NA|TRBV18
TGTGCCAGCTCACCCCCCTGGCCCTACCAAGAGACCCAGTACTTC
CASSPPWPYQETQYF
>TRBJ2-3|TRBD1|NA|TRBV7-2
TGTGCCAGCAGCCAGGGACAGTACCAGCTTGCTAGCACAGATACGCAGTATTTT
CASSQGQYQLASTDTQYF
>TRBJ1-1|NA|NA|TRBV4-1
TGCGCCAGCAGCCAAGATCGGTTCGACAGGAGGAACACTGAAGCTTTCTTT
CASSQDRFDRRNTEAFF
>TRBJ2-5|TRBD2|NA|TRBV7-2
TGTGCCAGCAGCTCCAGACTAGCGGGAGTACAGACCCAGTACTTC
CASSSRLAGVQTQYF
>TRBJ2-5|TRBD2|few|TRBV10-3
TGTGCCATCAGTGAAAGCGGGAGAGCCGGAGAGACCCAGTACTTC
CAISESGRAGETQYF
>TRBJ2-5|NA|few|TRBV19
TGTGCCAGTAGATCCCGAGCAGGGGCTACGGAGACCCAGTACTTC
CASRSRAGATETQYF
>TRBJ2-2|NA|few|TRBV7-6
TGTGCCAGCAGCTCCCATGGTACCGGGGAGCTGTTTTTT
CASSSHGTGELFF
>TRBJ2-3|NA|NA|TRBV14
TGTGCCAGCAGCCCGCGGACAGTCCAATCGGATACGCAGTATTTT
CASSPRTVQSDTQYF
>TRBJ2-1|NA|few|TRBV2
TGTGCCAGCAGTGAACGGGGGAGAAGAGGCAATGAGCAGTTCTTC
CASSERGRRGNEQFF